This entry lists 16 T cell receptor beta chains sequenced from one sample in a study of blood T cells in healthy people across ages. Together with a sample-barcoded 5' primer, a J-beta primer mix was included in a second PCR lasting about 7 to 11 cycles. A single record per CDR3 protein comes from TCRdb applying MiXCR to the 5' RACE reads. The sample contains some 760,000 distinct CDR3 sequences, roughly 25% of which appear only once. This sample also appeared in a second study, on T cells of mothers and their children.

Sequencing was performed on blood. Every receptor here comes from a boy aged 5-17 years in good health.

This clonotype was recorded a few times. V usage is TRBV18 and J usage is TRBJ2-5; D gene uncertain. The closer fit of TRBJ2-1 to the DNA end suggests the J call may be wrong. In germline, CDR1 is KGHSH, CDR2 LQKENI. This CDR3 spans 17 amino acids. The CDR3 spells CASSPPVGKKPRNEQFF. The CDR3 coding sequence is TGTGCCAGCTCACCACCTGTTGGAAAAAAGCCAAGAAATGAGCAGTTCTTC.

The V call is TRBV28, the J call TRBJ2-5; D remains unclear. The CDR3 loop spans 11 amino acids. The V gene lost 6 bases and the J gene lost 5 bases, with 7 bases spanning the gap. From germline, CDR1 is MDHEN and CDR2 SYDVKM. The CDR3 coding sequence is TGTGCCAGCAGACATAGGGAGACCCAGTACTTC. It is translated as CASRHRETQYF.

This clonotype showed up just a few times. V is TRBV27 and J is TRBJ2-5; tentative D call: TRBD1 (8 bases). The CDR3 extends over 14 amino acids. V was clipped by 6 bases and J by 6 bases, with 17 bases between them. Germline CDR1 MNHEY, CDR2 SMNVEV (reference sequence). The chain's CDR3 is CASSDRGGLKTQYF. CDR3 DNA: TGTGCCAGCAGCGACAGGGGAGGGTTGAAGACCCAGTACTTC.

Note on this clonotype: One junction end disagrees with the germline gene, perhaps due to a read error. The V call is TRBV7-7, the J call TRBJ2-5; D may be TRBD2 (5 bases). The CDR3 is made up of 15 amino acids. Germline CDR1 SSHAT, CDR2 FNYEAQ (reference sequence). CDR3 protein: CASSLAIVPGETQYF. In DNA form, the CDR3 reads TGTGCTAGCAGCTTAGCGATAGTGCCAGGAGAGACCCAGTACTTC.

The chain links TRBV20-1 to TRBJ2-5, with D hard to call. Germline assignment: CDR1 DFQATT and CDR2 SNEGSKA (reference sequence). This CDR3 contains 12 residues. Deletions cut 3 bases from V and 5 bases from J, with 10 bases between. CDR3 loop: CSASNVGETQYF. CDR3 DNA sequence: TGCAGTGCTAGTAACGTCGGGGAGACCCAGTACTTC.

J is TRBJ2-5 and V is TRBV5-1; 9 nucleotides match TRBD1. Germline V gene lookup returns CDR1 SGHRS and CDR2 YFSETQ. Losses at the gene ends were 0 bases for V and 7 bases for J; bases not matched to a gene: 10. This CDR3 spans 16 amino acids. The chain's CDR3 is CASSLEAGTGRVTQYF. The CDR3 region has the DNA TGCGCCAGCAGCTTGGAAGCGGGGACAGGGCGGGTGACCCAGTACTTC.

The sample holds a few counts of this clonotype. This chain connects TRBV21-1 to TRBJ2-5; the table's D gene call, TRBD2, was not cross checked with the DNA. TRBV21-1 is described as a pseudogene. The CDR3 covers 17 residues. The CDR3 protein is CASSKVSTSGTQETQYF. CDR3 coding DNA: TGTGCCAGCAGCAAAGTCTCGACTAGCGGGACGCAAGAGACCCAGTACTTC.

This rearrangement joins TRBV5-1 to TRBJ1-2; a weak D match, TRBD1 (6 bases). V shed 4 bases and J shed 0 bases, with 13 bases lying between them. Per germline, CDR1 SGHRS and CDR2 YFSETQ. The CDR3 has 15 residues. CDR3 amino acids: CASSPSGAANYGYTF. CDR3 in DNA: TGCGCCAGCAGCCCGTCAGGGGCTGCTAACTATGGCTACACCTTC.

On this clonotype itself: A read error may produce the germline difference seen at one junction end. The rearrangement uses TRBV6-2 or TRBV6-3 and TRBJ2-1; D may match TRBD1 or TRBD2 (6 bases each). Germline loops: CDR1 MNHEY, CDR2 SVGEGT. The CDR3 loop spans 15 amino acids. The CDR3 region is CASRGGPATYNEQSF. The CDR3, as DNA: TGTGCCAGCCGAGGGGGGCCAGCCACCTACAACGAGCAGTCCTTC.

This clonotype has just a few counts. This chain uses TRBV7-2 with TRBJ1-4; D uncertain. This CDR3 spans 12 amino acids. Trimming pared 3 bases from V and 7 bases from J, leaving 6 bases between. Germline lookup yields CDR1 SGHTA and CDR2 FQGNSA. The CDR3 bases are TGTGCCAGCAGCTTTAGGTCTGAAAAACTGTTTTTT. Translation: CASSFRSEKLFF.

This rearrangement joins TRBV7-2 to TRBJ2-2; TRBD2 matches at 8 bases. Germline loops: CDR1 SGHTA, CDR2 FQGNSA. V shed 1 base and J 6 bases; nucleotides not matched to a gene: 10. CDR3 size: 17 residues. The CDR3 region has the DNA TGTGCCAGCAGCTTAGTTGGGTCGGGGGGGCCTCCCGGGGAGCTGTTTTTT. It translates to CASSLVGSGGPPGELFF.

This clonotype was seen a handful of times. The gene calls are TRBV7-9 and TRBJ1-1, with a weak D call TRBD1 (6 bases). Germline values: CDR1 SEHNR, CDR2 FQNEAQ (reference sequence). There are 17 residues in the CDR3. Deletions cut 6 bases from V and 2 bases from J, with 22 bases between. Here the CDR3 reads CASRRVGTPLFNTEAFF. CDR3 nucleotide sequence: TGTGCCAGCAGACGGGTGGGGACACCCCTTTTCAACACTGAAGCTTTCTTT. Filled out from reference TRBV7-9 and TRBJ1-1, the complete variable domain reads DTGVSQNPRHKITKRGQNVTFRCDPISEHNRLYWYRQTLGQGPEFLTYFQNEAQLEKSRLLSDRFSAERPKGSFSTLEIQRTEQGDSAMYLCASRRVGTPLFNTEAFFGQGTRLTVV.

This chain connects TRBV28 to TRBJ1-2; D is unclear. Deletions cut 6 bases from V and 4 bases from J, with 12 bases between. CDR1 MDHEN and CDR2 SYDVKM come from the germline V gene. The CDR3 extends over 13 amino acids. CDR3 region: CASSPDPTYGYTF. The DNA of the CDR3 is TGTGCCAGCAGCCCAGACCCCACCTATGGCTACACCTTC.

The chain carries TRBV15 and TRBJ1-5, with 8 bases lining up with TRBD1. This CDR3 contains 17 residues. The germline V gene has CDR1 LNHNV and CDR2 YYDKDF (reference sequence). V lost 6 bases to trimming and J lost 3 bases; unmatched junction nucleotides: 13. CDR3 DNA: TGTGCCACCAGAGGAGAGGACAGGGCGGCTTCCAATCAGCCCCAGCATTTT. Protein product: CATRGEDRAASNQPQHF.

This sequence joins TRBV6-1 and TRBJ2-7; TRBD1 agrees at 10 bases. The length of the CDR3 is 19 residues. V lost 4 bases to trimming and J lost 4 bases; unmatched junction nucleotides: 19. The germline CDR1 and CDR2 sequences are MNHNS and SASEGT. In DNA, the CDR3 is TGTGCCAGCAGTGGAGAGATAAAAGCGGGGACAGGGGCCTTTTACGAGCAGTACTTC. It translates to CASSGEIKAGTGAFYEQYF.

This clonotype was observed a few times. The chain carries TRBV6-5 and TRBJ1-4; D gene uncertain. There are 14 residues in the CDR3. Trimming removed 4 bases from V and 2 bases from J, with 8 bases in between. Germline values: CDR1 MNHEY, CDR2 SVGAGI. The CDR3 region is CASSWRVTNEKLFF. CDR3 coding DNA: TGTGCCAGCAGTTGGAGGGTCACTAATGAAAAACTGTTTTTT.